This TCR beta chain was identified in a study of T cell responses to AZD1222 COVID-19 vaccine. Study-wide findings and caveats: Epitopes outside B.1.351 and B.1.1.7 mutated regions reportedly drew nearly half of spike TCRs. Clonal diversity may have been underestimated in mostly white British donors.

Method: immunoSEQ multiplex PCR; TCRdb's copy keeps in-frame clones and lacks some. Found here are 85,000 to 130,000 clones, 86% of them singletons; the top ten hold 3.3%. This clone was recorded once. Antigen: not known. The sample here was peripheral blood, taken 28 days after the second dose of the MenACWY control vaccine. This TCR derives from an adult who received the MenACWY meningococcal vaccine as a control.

Here the CDR3 DNA reads TGCGCCAGCAGCCGGACAGGGGGACCTGATCAGCCCCAGCATTTT. Its translation is CASSRTGGPDQPQHF. The chain is built from TRBV4-3 and TRBJ1-5; 10 positions match TRBD1. V dropped 4 bases and J dropped 5; count of bases not matched to a gene: 5. The length of the CDR3 is 15 residues. Germline assignment: CDR1 LGHNA and CDR2 YSLEER.